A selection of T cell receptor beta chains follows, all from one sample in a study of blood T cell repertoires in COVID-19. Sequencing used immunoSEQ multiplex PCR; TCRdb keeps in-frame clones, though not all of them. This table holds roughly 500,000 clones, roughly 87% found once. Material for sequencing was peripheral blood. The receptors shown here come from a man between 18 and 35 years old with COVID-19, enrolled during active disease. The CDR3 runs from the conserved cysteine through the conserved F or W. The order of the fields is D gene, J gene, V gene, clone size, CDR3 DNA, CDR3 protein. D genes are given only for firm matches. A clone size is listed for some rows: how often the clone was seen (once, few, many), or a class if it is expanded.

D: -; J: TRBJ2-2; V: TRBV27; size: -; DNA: TGTGCCAGCAGTCCAGGCCTGAACACCGGGGAGCTGTTTTTT; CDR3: CASSPGLNTGELFF
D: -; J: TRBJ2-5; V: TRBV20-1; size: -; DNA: TGCAGTGCTAGTGAGATGCCGGTCGAGGCCCAGTACTTC; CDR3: CSASEMPVEAQYF
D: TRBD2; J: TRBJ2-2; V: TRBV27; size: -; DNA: TGTGCCAGCAGTTCGTGGGGCCGACTAGCGGGGGGGACCGGGGAGCTGTTTTTT; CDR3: CASSSWGRLAGGTGELFF
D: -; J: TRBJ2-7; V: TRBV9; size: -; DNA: TGTGCCAGCAGTGGGAGATCCTACGAGCAGTACTTC; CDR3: CASSGRSYEQYF
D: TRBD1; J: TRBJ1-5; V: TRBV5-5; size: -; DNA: TGTGCCAGCAGCTTGGTTGGGACAGGGGACAATCAGCCCCAGCATTTT; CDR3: CASSLVGTGDNQPQHF
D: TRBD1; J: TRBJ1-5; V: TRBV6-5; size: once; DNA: TGTGCCAGCAGTCTACGGACAGGGGGGGATCAGCCCCAGCATTTT; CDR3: CASSLRTGGDQPQHF
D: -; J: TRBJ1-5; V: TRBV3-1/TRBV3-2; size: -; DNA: TGTGCCAGCCCGAAAACCCGCAGCAACGAGGGTGTTAAAGCGGTGGATCAGCCCCAGCATTTT; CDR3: CASPKTRSNEGVKAVDQPQHF
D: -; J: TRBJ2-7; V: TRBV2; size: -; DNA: TGTGCCAGCAGTGACAGAACCTACGAGCAGTACTTC; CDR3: CASSDRTYEQYF
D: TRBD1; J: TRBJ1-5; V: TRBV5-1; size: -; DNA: TGCGCCAGCAGCCCAGGGACAGGGAACCAGCCCCAGCATTTT; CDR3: CASSPGTGNQPQHF
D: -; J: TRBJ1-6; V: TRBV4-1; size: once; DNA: TGCGCCAGCAGCCTTCGCAGGGATAATTCACCCCTCCACTTT; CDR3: CASSLRRDNSPLHF
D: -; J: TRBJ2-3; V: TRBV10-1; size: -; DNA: TGCGCCAGCAGTCCAGGGCCCACAGATACGCAGTATTTT; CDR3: CASSPGPTDTQYF
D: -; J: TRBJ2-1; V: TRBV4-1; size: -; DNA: TGCGCCAGCAGCCAAGGCCCCCGGGGAACTGAGCAGTTCTTC; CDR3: CASSQGPRGTEQFF
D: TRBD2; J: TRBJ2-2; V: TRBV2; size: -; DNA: TGTGCCAGCAGGACTAGCGGGAGTGGTACCGGGGAGCTGTTTTTT; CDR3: CASRTSGSGTGELFF
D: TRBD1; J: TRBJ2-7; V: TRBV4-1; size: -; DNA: TGCGCCAGCAGCCTAACCGGGACAGGGGTCGCCTACGAGCAGTACTTC; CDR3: CASSLTGTGVAYEQYF
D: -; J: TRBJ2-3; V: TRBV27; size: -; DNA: TGTGCCAGCAGTTTAGGCCGAAGCACAGATACGCAGTATTTT; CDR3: CASSLGRSTDTQYF
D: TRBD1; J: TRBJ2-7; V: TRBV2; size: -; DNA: TGTGCCAGCAGTGAAGCCCGGGACAGCCACGAGCAGTACTTC; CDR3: CASSEARDSHEQYF
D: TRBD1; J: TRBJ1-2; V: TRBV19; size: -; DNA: TGTGCCACCCTAACAGGGGGGAAGGGCTACACCTTC; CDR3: CATLTGGKGYTF
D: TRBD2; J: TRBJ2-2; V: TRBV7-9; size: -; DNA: TGTGCCAGCAGCTACACTAGCGGGAGGCCGGGCACCGGGGAGCTGTTTTTT; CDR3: CASSYTSGRPGTGELFF
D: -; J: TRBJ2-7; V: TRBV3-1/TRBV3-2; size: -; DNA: TGTGCCAGCAGCCCACATTCGGGGTCCGGGGAGCAGTACTTC; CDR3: CASSPHSGSGEQYF
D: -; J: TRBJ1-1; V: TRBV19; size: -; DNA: TGTGCCAGTACTCTCACAGGCACTGAAGCTTTCTTT; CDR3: CASTLTGTEAFF
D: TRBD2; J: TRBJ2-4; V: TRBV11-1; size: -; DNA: TGTGCCAGCAGCTTAAGGGAGGGGAGCATTCAGTACTTC; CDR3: CASSLREGSIQYF
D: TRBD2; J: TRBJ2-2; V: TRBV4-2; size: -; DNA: TGTGCCAGCAGCCACAGCGGGGTCACCGGGGAGCTGTTTTTT; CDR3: CASSHSGVTGELFF